The 2 T cell receptor beta chains below all came from one sample that was sequenced in a study of cytomegalovirus exposure and HLA in healthy donors. The PCR used 60 Vbeta and 13 Jbeta primers. The table came from immunoSEQ multiplex PCR; TCRdb's copy has only in-frame clones and leaves some out. The profile shows under 90,000 clones, over 60% of them singletons. The source material was PBMCs. The receptors originated from a man aged 35 to 55 in good health and CMV-seropositive.

This clone was seen a handful of times. The chain couples TRBV7-9 to TRBJ1-6; TRBD1 aligns across 9 bases. Germline V lookup: CDR1 SEHNR, CDR2 FQNEAQ (reference sequence). This CDR3 is built from 16 residues. The V gene end was trimmed by 2 bases and the J gene end by 9 bases; junction bases not matched to a gene: 8. The chain's CDR3 is CASSLSPGQGSSPLHF. In nucleotides, the CDR3 is TGTGCCAGCAGCTTATCGCCGGGACAGGGAAGTTCACCCCTCCACTTT.

In its sample, this clone was seen a few times. The V and J genes are TRBV7-2 and TRBJ2-3, with 16 bases lining up with TRBD2. Looked up from germline, CDR1 is SGHTA and CDR2 is FQGNSA. The CDR3 loop spans 16 amino acids. V gave up 3 bases and J gave up 5 bases; unmatched junction bases: 2. The CDR3 loop reads CASSFGTSGGGDTQYF. In DNA, the CDR3 is TGTGCCAGCAGCTTCGGGACTAGCGGGGGGGGAGATACGCAGTATTTT. Using reference TRBV7-2 and TRBJ2-3 for the parts outside the CDR3, the full variable domain is GAGVSQSPSNKVTEKGKDVELRCDPISGHTALYWYRQSLGQGLEFLIYFQGNSAPDKSGLPSDRFSAERTGGSVSTLTIQRTQQEDSAVYLCASSFGTSGGGDTQYFGPGTRLTVL.